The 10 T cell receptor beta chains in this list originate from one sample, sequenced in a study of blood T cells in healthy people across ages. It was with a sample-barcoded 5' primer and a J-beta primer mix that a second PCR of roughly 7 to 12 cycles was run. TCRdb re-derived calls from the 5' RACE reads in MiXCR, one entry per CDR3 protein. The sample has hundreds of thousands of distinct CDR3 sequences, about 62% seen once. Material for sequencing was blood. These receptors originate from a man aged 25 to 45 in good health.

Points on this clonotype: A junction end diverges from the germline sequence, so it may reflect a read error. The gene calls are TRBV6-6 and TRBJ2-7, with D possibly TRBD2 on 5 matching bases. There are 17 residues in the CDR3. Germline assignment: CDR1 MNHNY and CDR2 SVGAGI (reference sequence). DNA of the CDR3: TGTGCCAGCAGCTACTCACCGGCACCGGGGAGCTCCTACGAGCAGTACTTC. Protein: CASSYSPAPGSSYEQYF.

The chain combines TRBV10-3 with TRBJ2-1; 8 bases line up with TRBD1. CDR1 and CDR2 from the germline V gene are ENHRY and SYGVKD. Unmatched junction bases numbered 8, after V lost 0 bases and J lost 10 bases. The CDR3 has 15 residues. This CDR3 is CAISESGQGAQEQFF. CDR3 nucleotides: TGTGCCATCAGTGAGTCGGGGCAGGGGGCTCAAGAGCAGTTCTTC.

The CDR3 protein is CASSSFGGPRRGYTF. CDR3 in DNA: TGCGCCAGCTCCTCGTTCGGGGGGCCCAGAAGGGGCTACACCTTC. V gene TRBV4-3 combines with J gene TRBJ1-2; tentative D call: TRBD1 (6 bases). Germline CDR1 and CDR2: LGHNA and YSLEER. The CDR3 has 15 residues. With 8 bases removed from V and 8 bases from J, the gap between germline ends came to 24 bases.

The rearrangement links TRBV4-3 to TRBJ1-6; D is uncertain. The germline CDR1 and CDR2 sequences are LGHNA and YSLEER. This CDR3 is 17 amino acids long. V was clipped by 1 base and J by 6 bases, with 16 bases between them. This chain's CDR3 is CASSQGLAGSGNSPLHF. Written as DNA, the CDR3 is TGCGCCAGCAGCCAAGGCCTCGCGGGGTCCGGTAATTCACCCCTCCACTTT.

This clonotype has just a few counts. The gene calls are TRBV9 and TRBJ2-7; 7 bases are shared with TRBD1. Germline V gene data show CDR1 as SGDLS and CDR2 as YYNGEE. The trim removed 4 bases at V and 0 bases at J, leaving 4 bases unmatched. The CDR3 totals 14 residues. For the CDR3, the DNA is TGTGCCAGCAGCTTGGGACAGTTCTCCTACGAGCAGTACTTC. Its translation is CASSLGQFSYEQYF.

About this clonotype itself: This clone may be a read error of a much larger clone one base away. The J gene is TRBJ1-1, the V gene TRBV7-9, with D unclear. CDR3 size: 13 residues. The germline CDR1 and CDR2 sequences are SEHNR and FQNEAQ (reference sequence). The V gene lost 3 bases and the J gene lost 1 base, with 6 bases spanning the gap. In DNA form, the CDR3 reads TGTGCCAGCAGCTTGTGGGCGAACACTGAAGCTTTCTTT. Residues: CASSLWANTEAFF.

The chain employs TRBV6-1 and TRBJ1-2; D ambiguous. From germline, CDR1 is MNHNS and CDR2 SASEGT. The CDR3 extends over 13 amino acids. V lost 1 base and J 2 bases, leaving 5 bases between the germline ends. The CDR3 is CASSEDLNYGYTF. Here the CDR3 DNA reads TGTGCCAGCAGTGAAGATCTGAACTATGGCTACACCTTC.

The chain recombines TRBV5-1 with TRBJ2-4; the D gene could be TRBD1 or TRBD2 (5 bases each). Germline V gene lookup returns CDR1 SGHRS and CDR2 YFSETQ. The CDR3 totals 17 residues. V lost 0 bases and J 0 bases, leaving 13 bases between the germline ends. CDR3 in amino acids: CASSLGGTELAKNIQYF. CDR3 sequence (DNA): TGCGCCAGCAGCTTGGGAGGGACGGAGCTAGCCAAAAACATTCAGTACTTC.

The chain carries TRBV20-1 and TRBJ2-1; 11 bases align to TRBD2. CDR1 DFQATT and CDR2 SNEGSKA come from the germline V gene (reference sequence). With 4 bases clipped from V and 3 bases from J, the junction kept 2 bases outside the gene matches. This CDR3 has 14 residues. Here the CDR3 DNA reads TGCAGTGCTAAACTAGCGGGGGACTACAATGAGCAGTTCTTC. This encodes CSAKLAGDYNEQFF.

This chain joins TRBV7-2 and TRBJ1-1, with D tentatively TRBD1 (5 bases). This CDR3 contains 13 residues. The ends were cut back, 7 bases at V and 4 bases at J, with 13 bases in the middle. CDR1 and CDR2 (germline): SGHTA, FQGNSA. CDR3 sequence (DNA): TGTGCCAGCACAGGGTTAATACTCACTGAAGCTTTCTTT. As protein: CASTGLILTEAFF.